This TCR beta chain was captured by sequencing in a study of blood T cells in healthy people across ages. The study's findings and limits: Diversity was estimated from one million T cells, and these estimates were considered underestimates.

With a J-beta primer mix and a sample-barcoded 5' primer, a second PCR ran about 7 to 12 cycles. Every sample gave at least 3 million paired-end reads containing CDR3. TCRdb recomputed calls from the 5' RACE reads with MiXCR, one row per CDR3 protein. The profile shows some 750,000 distinct CDR3 sequences, 20% to 25% of them singletons. The CDR3 is 12 residues long. V lost 8 bases and J lost 13, with 17 bases in between. Germline V gives CDR1 MNHEY, CDR2 SVGAGI. As concerns this clonotype: What it binds is unknown.

The sample, roughly 9.1 milliliters of peripheral blood, was drawn from each donor. Sequencing was carried out using blood. This receptor was taken from a man in his 70s in good health. The chain joins TRBV6-5 to TRBJ1-4; D uncertain. The CDR3 nucleotides read TGTGCCAGCGCGAGCCCACAGTTCCGACTGTTTTTT. This encodes CASASPQFRLFF.